The T cell receptor (beta chain) described here comes from a study of cytomegalovirus exposure and HLA in healthy donors. The V gene end was trimmed by 7 bases and the J gene end by 3 bases; junction bases not matched to a gene: 13. The CDR3 covers 16 residues. In germline, CDR1 is SGHAT, CDR2 FQNNGV. PCR primers comprised 60 Vbeta and 13 Jbeta primers. Here immunoSEQ multiplex PCR was the method, and the copy in TCRdb shows in-frame clones only, minus some. The profile shows 85,000 to 130,000 clones, around 10% of them singletons. Concerning this clone: The antigen is unknown.

Findings and limits, study-wide: There were some V segments, including TRBV6-2 and TRBV6-3, excluded as indistinguishable. CMV serostatus was the only recorded immune exposure for donors. In a later analysis, TCR beta V- and J-gene trimming showed a link to a missense DCLRE1C variant. HLA alleles were associated with 15,000 to 20,000 TCR beta sequences in a later analysis at 0.05 false discovery rate.

The genes are TRBV11-2 and TRBJ1-1, with 8 bases identical to TRBD1. Sample: PBMCs. This sequence was found in a man aged 40-55 years in good health and CMV-seropositive. This CDR3 is CASNHRTGRRDTEAFF. Written as DNA, the CDR3 is TGTGCCAGCAACCACCGGACAGGGAGGAGGGACACTGAAGCTTTCTTT.